The T cell receptor beta chain described here comes from a study of T cell responses to AZD1222 COVID-19 vaccine. General study results and limits: Possibly, clonal diversity was underestimated; donors were largely white British and included more females.

The CDR3 contains 13 residues. V was trimmed by 3 bases and J by 6 bases, leaving 12 bases between them. Germline V gives CDR1 SGHAT, CDR2 FQDESV (reference sequence). Libraries were prepared by immunoSEQ multiplex PCR; TCRdb keeps only in-frame clonotypes and omits some of them. Of some 84,000 clones listed, about 86% are singletons. Remarks on this clone: Its antigen is as yet unknown.

The chain uses TRBV11-1 and TRBJ2-7; tentative D call: TRBD2 (6 bases). Material: peripheral blood, obtained on day 0 of AZD1222 vaccination. The clonotype originates from an adult in good health. This CDR3 reads CASSFLREIEQYF. The CDR3 DNA reads TGTGCCAGCAGCTTCTTGCGGGAAATCGAGCAGTACTTC.